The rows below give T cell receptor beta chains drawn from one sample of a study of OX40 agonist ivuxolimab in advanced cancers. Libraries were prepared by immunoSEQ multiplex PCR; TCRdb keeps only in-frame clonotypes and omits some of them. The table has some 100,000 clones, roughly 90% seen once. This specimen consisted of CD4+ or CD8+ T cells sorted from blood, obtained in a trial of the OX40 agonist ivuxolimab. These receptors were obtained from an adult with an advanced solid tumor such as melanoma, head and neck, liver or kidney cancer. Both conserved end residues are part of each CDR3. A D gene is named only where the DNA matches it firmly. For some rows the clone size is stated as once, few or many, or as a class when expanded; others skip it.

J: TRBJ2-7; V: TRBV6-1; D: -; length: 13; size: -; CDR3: CASIGDRFYEQYF; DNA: TGTGCCAGCATTGGAGACAGGTTCTACGAGCAGTACTTC
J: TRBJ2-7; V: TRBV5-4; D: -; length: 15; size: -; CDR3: CASSLGARPSTREYF; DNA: TGTGCCAGCAGCTTGGGCGCCAGGCCTTCTACGAGGGAGTACTTC
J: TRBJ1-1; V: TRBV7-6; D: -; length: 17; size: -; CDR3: CASSLGTSFYMNTEAFF; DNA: TGTGCCAGCAGCTTGGGGACCTCCTTTTACATGAACACTGAAGCTTTCTTT
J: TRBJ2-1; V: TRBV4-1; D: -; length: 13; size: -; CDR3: CASSQEPGAPRFF; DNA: TGCGCCAGCAGCCAAGAGCCAGGGGCCCCCCGGTTCTTC
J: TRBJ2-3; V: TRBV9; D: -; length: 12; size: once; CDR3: CASSVGTDTQYF; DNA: TGTGCCAGCAGCGTAGGCACAGATACGCAGTATTTT
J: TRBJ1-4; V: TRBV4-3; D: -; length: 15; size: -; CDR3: CASSLRGGDAEKLFF; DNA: TGCGCCAGCAGCCTAAGAGGGGGTGACGCTGAAAAACTGTTTTTT
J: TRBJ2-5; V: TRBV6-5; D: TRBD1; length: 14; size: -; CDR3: CASSEQGHQETQYF; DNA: TGTGCCAGCAGTGAACAGGGGCACCAAGAGACCCAGTACTTC
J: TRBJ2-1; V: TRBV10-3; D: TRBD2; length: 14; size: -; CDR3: CASVSGSSYNEQFF; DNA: TGTGCCTCCGTTAGCGGGAGCTCCTACAATGAGCAGTTCTTC
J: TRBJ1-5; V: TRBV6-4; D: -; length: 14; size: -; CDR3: CASSDSIGGQPQHF; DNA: TGTGCCAGCAGTGACTCGATCGGGGGGCAGCCCCAGCATTTT
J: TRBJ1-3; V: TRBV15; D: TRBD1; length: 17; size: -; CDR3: CATSRDLTGTFGNTIYF; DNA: TGTGCCACCAGCAGAGATTTGACAGGGACGTTCGGAAACACCATATATTTT
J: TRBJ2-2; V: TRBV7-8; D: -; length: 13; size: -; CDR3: CASSLVSPGELFF; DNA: TGTGCCAGCAGCTTAGTTAGCCCCGGGGAGCTGTTTTTT
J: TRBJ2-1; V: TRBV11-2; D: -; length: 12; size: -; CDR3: CASSLVPSEQFF; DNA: TGTGCCAGCAGCTTAGTTCCCAGTGAGCAGTTCTTC
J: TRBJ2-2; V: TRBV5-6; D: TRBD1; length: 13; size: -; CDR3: CASSWTGTGELFF; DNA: TGTGCCAGCAGCTGGACAGGCACCGGGGAGCTGTTTTTT
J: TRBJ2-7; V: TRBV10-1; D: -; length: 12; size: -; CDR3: CASSEYPYEQYF; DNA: TGCGCCAGCAGTGAGTATCCGTACGAGCAGTACTTC
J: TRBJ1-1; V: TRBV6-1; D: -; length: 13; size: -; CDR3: CASSVGASTEAFF; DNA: TGTGCCAGCAGTGTGGGGGCGTCCACTGAAGCTTTCTTT
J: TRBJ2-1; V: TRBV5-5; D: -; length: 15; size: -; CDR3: CASSLKYSHDNEQFF; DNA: TGTGCCAGCAGCTTGAAATATAGCCACGACAATGAGCAGTTCTTC
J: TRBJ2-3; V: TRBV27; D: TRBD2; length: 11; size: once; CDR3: CASSSGGTQYF; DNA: TGTGCCAGCAGTTCGGGGGGTACGCAGTATTTT
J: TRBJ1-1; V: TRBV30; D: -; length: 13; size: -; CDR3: CAWSVLNPPEAFF; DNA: TGTGCCTGGAGTGTACTCAACCCTCCTGAAGCTTTCTTT
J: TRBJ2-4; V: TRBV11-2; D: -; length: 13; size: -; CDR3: CASSGWGPSSQYF; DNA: TGTGCCAGCAGCGGCTGGGGGCCGAGCTCTCAGTACTTC
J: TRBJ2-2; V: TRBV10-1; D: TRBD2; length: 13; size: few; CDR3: CASSSGVTGELFF; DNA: TGCGCCAGCAGTAGCGGGGTCACCGGGGAGCTGTTTTTT
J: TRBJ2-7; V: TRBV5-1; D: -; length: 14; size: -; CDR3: CASSLRDRTYEQYF; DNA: TGCGCCAGCAGCTTGCGTGACCGAACCTACGAGCAGTACTTC